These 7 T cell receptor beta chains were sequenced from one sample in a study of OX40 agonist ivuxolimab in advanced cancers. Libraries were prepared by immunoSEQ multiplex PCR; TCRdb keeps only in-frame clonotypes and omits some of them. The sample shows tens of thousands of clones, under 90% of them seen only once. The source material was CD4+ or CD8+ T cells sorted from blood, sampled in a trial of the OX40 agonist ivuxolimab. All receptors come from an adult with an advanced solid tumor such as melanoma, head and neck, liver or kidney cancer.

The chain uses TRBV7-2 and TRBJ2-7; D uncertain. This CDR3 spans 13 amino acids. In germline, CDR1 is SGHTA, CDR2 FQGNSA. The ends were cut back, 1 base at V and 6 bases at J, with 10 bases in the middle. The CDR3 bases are TGTGCCAGCAGCTTAGTATGGTCGGCCGAGCAGTACTTC. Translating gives CASSLVWSAEQYF.

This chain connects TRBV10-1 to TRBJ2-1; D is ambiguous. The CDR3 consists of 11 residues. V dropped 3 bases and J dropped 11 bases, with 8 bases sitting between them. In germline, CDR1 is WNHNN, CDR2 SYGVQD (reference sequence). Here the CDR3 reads CASSDESQQFF. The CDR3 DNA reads TGCGCCAGCAGTGATGAATCCCAGCAGTTCTTC.

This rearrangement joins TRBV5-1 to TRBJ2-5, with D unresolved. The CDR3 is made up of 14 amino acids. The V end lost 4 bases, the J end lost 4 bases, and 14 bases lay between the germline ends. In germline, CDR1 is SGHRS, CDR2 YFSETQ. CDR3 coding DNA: TGCGCCAGCAGCCCGAATAACCCGGGAGAGACCCAGTACTTC. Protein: CASSPNNPGETQYF.

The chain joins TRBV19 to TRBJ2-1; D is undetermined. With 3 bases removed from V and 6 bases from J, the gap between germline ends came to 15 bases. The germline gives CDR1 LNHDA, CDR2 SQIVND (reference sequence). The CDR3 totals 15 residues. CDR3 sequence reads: CASSIWTPSGNEQFF. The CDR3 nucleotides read TGTGCCAGTAGTATCTGGACCCCATCCGGCAATGAGCAGTTCTTC.

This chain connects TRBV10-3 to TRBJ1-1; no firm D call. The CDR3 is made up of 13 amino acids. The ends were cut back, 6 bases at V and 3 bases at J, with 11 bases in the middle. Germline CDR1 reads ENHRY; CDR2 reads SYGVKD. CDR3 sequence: CAIRVLEYTEAFF. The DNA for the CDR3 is TGTGCCATCAGGGTCCTTGAATACACTGAAGCTTTCTTT.

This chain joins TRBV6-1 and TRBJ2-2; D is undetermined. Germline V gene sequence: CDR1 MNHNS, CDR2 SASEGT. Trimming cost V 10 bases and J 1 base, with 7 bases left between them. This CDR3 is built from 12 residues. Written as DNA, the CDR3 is TGTGCCACCGACCTGAACACCGGGGAGCTGTTTTTT. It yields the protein CATDLNTGELFF.

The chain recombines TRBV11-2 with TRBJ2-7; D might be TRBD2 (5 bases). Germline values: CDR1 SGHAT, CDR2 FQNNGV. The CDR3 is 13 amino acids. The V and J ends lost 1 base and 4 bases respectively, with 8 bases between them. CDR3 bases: TGTGCCAGCAGCTTAGGGACTCATTACGAGCAGTACTTC. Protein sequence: CASSLGTHYEQYF.